This entry concerns a single T cell receptor (beta chain). V was trimmed by 5 bases and J by 5 bases, leaving 9 bases between them. The CDR3 totals 12 residues. Germline V gene data show CDR1 as SGHTA and CDR2 as FQGTGA. This specimen comes from a study of control samples from healthy donors and cancer patients. Repertoires were generated with immunoSEQ multiplex PCR, while TCRdb's copy carries only in-frame clones and drops some. Of tens of thousands of clones in the sample, 65% to 90% were seen once. The source of this sequence is a man between 35 and 55 years old in good health. The J gene is TRBJ2-5, the V gene TRBV7-3; maybe TRBD1 (5 bases). Sequences were obtained from blood. For the CDR3, the DNA is TGTGCCAGCAGCGGGGCAGGGGAGACCCAGTACTTC. As protein: CASSGAGETQYF.